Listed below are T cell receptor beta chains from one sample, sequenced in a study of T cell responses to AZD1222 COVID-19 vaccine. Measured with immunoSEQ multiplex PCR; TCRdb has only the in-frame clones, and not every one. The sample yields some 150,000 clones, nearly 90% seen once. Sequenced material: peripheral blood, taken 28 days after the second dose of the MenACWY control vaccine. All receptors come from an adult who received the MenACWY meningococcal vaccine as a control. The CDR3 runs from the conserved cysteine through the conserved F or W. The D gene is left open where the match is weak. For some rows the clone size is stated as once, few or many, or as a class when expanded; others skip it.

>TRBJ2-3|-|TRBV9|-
CASSVGGLSTDTQYF
TGTGCCAGCAGCGTAGGGGGACTTAGCACAGATACGCAGTATTTT
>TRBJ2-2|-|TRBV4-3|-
CASSQETGIVGELFF
TGCGCCAGCAGCCAGGAAACAGGGATTGTCGGGGAGCTGTTTTTT
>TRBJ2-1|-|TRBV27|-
CASRTSNHNEQFF
TGTGCCAGCAGGACATCTAACCACAATGAGCAGTTCTTC
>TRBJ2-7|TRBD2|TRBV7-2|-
CVSSLGAGDYEQYF
TGTGTCAGCAGCTTAGGAGCGGGGGACTACGAGCAGTACTTC
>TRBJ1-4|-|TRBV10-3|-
CAISEFRGRANEKLFF
TGTGCCATCAGTGAGTTCCGAGGGAGAGCTAATGAAAAACTGTTTTTT
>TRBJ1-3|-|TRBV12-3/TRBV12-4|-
CATPQNDTIYF
TGTGCCACTCCTCAGAATGACACCATATATTTT
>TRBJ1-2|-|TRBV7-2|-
CASSLAGGQGHYGYTF
TGTGCCAGCAGCTTAGCGGGTGGGCAGGGTCACTATGGCTACACCTTC
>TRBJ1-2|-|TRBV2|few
CASSEEQDYGYTF
TGTGCCAGCAGTGAAGAACAGGACTATGGCTACACCTTC
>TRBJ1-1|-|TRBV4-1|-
CASSPRRAGNTEAFF
TGCGCCAGCAGCCCGCGAAGAGCTGGCAACACTGAAGCTTTCTTT
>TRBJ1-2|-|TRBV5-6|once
CASSLEPVGYTF
TGTGCCAGCAGCTTGGAACCTGTGGGCTACACCTTC
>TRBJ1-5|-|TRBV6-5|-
CASRDPNQPQHF
TGTGCCAGCAGAGATCCGAATCAGCCCCAGCATTTT
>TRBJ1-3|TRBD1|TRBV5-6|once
CASSEYRGGFIHGNTIYF
TGTGCCAGCAGCGAATACAGGGGAGGGTTCATCCATGGAAACACCATATATTTT
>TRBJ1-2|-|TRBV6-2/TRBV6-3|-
CASSYPGRQASGYTF
TGTGCCAGCAGTTACCCGGGGAGACAGGCCAGCGGCTACACCTTC
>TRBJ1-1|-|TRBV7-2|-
CASSFAGTGAEAFF
TGTGCCAGCAGCTTTGCAGGGACGGGTGCTGAAGCTTTCTTT
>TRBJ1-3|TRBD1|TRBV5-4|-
CASSRQGGRNTIYF
TGTGCCAGCAGCCGACAGGGCGGCCGAAACACCATATATTTT
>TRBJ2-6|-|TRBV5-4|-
CASSLGGSGAWANVLTF
TGTGCCAGCAGCTTGGGTGGCAGTGGGGCTTGGGCCAACGTCCTGACTTTC
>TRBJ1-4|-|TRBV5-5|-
CASSLVSRLRPNEKLFF
TGTGCCAGCAGCTTGGTATCTAGGCTAAGGCCTAATGAAAAACTGTTTTTT
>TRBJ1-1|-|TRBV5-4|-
CASSSEVLNLNTEAFF
TGTGCCAGCAGCTCCGAGGTCCTCAACCTGAACACTGAAGCTTTCTTT
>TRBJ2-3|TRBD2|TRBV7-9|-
CASSSGRGTDTQYF
TGTGCCAGCAGCTCGGGGAGGGGCACAGATACGCAGTATTTT
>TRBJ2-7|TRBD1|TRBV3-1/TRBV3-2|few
CASSQGTGRWGREQYF
TGTGCCAGCAGCCAAGGGACAGGGCGCTGGGGTCGGGAGCAGTACTTC
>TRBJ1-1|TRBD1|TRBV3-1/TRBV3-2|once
CASTLGQGADAFF
TGTGCCAGCACCCTGGGACAGGGGGCTGACGCTTTCTTT